This TCR beta chain was sequenced for a study of CD8 T cells in ankylosing spondylitis. Study-wide findings and caveats: The authors reported significant enrichment of disease-linked clones in matched ankylosing spondylitis synovial fluid. Several of the motif variants were reported before in synovial fluid and blood from reactive arthritis. Typical of ankylosing spondylitis blood, it appeared, was a TCR beta motif of seven to nine highly homologous variants.

Quantitative 5'-RACE with molecular barcodes generated TCR beta libraries. TCRdb ran MiXCR on the 5' RACE reads and lists one entry per CDR3 protein. The sample records hundreds of thousands of distinct CDR3 sequences, roughly 25% being singletons. On this clonotype itself: Its antigen remains unknown.

V was shortened by 1 base and J by 3 bases, with 13 bases between the two germline ends. Looked up from germline, CDR1 is SGHRS and CDR2 is YFSETQ. The CDR3 consists of 15 residues. Sequences were obtained from blood, either unsorted or a sorted T cell fraction (not recorded which). V and J are TRBV5-1 and TRBJ1-1; tentatively, D is TRBD1 (6 bases). The receptor was derived from a male donor with ankylosing spondylitis. The CDR3 region has the DNA TGCGCCAGCAGCTTGCGGGGGCGCCGGGACACTGAAGCTTTCTTT. Its translation: CASSLRGRRDTEAFF.